This T cell receptor (beta chain) was captured by sequencing in a study of blood T cell repertoires in COVID-19. CDR1 and CDR2 from the germline V gene are SGHTA and FQGTGA. This CDR3 contains 16 residues. Trimming cost V 2 bases and J 2 bases; bases outside gene matches: 7. In the source study's methods: Nucleated cell number was recorded as an estimate derived from reference gene primer amplification. The repertoire was sequenced with immunoSEQ multiplex PCR; TCRdb's copy has only in-frame clones and lacks some. The D gene and trimming were derived from the DNA, and the V and J assignments and clone size from that table. The sample has approximately 390,000 clones; about 87% are singletons. Enrolment of Seattle patients took place during active infection, and they were followed longitudinally.

The TCR sequence derives from a woman aged 55-75 years with COVID-19, enrolled during active disease. The J gene is TRBJ2-3, the V gene TRBV7-3; TRBD2 matches 7 bases. The specimen sequenced was peripheral blood. This CDR3 reads CASSLVGGKATDTQYF. In nucleotides, the CDR3 is TGTGCCAGCAGCTTAGTGGGGGGGAAGGCCACAGATACGCAGTATTTT.